This TCR beta chain was obtained from a study of T cells in Graves' hyperthyroidism and ophthalmopathy. With respect to this clonotype: No antigen is known for it. The junction does not match germline at one end; this may be a read error.

Study-wide results and caveats: Also found in blood were most expanded thyroid clonotypes above 0.001.

TCR beta CDR3 regions were amplified from RNA transcripts. In the first-round RT-PCR of the TCR CDR3, the HTBI primer set was used. TCRdb passed the multiplex PCR reads through MiXCR, listing each CDR3 protein once. In the table there are about 660,000 distinct CDR3 sequences, 40% to 55% of which are singletons. The V gene's germline CDR1 is SSHAT and CDR2 FNYEAQ (reference sequence). This CDR3 region has 15 residues. In making diagnoses, clinical symptoms, serum thyroxine and TRAb, thyroid ultrasound and orbital computed tomography were all used. What was sequenced was peripheral blood or thyroid tissue (not recorded which). The rearrangement joins TRBV7-7 to TRBJ1-4; 10 bases fit TRBD1. The sequence was collected from an adult man with Graves' disease, either hyperthyroidism or ophthalmopathy (not recorded which). CDR3 in amino acids: CASSLGTGENEKLFF. Written as DNA, the CDR3 is TGTGCTAGCAGCTTAGGGACAGGGGAAAATGAAAAACTGTTTTTT.